Below are 22 T cell receptor beta chains sequenced from a single sample in a study of post-analysis software for immune sequencing data. Study findings and constraints: Five TRBV segments occurring more often in patients than controls included TRBV5-6, TRBV5-1 and TRBV20-1.

TCR beta cDNA libraries had unique molecular identifiers. TCRdb called the PCR reads again in MiXCR, with one record for every CDR3 protein. Here the sample spans approximately 730,000 distinct CDR3 sequences, roughly 46% being singletons. No cognate antigen is known for these TCRs. Material for sequencing was blood. Source of these receptors: a girl aged 10 to 17 with multiple sclerosis.

The rearrangement joins TRBV20-1 to TRBJ1-1; no firm D call. The CDR3 length is 15 residues. Germline V gives CDR1 DFQATT, CDR2 SNEGSKA (reference sequence). Between the trimmed V and J ends, which lost 1 base and 3 bases, there was a span of 15 bases. CDR3 nucleotide sequence: TGCAGTGCTAGAGGTGGAGGGCGGAGGGACACTGAAGCTTTCTTT. Its protein product is CSARGGGRRDTEAFF.

The chain recombines TRBV4-1 with TRBJ2-7; D perhaps matches TRBD1 (5 bases). The DNA end is a closer match to TRBJ2-4, so the J assignment may be wrong. The CDR3 is made up of 14 amino acids. Germline loops: CDR1 MGHRA, CDR2 YSYEKL. This chain's CDR3 is CASSQLTGSNIQYF. As DNA, the CDR3 is TGCGCCAGCAGCCAATTAACAGGCAGTAACATTCAGTACTTC.

This clonotype was seen a handful of times. This chain uses TRBV29-1 with TRBJ2-3, with 9 bases matching TRBD1. The CDR3 totals 13 residues. The germline V gene has CDR1 SQVTM and CDR2 ANQGSEA. V trimming: 6 bases; J trimming: 1 base; junction bases outside the gene matches: 2. The CDR3 DNA sequence: TGCAGCGTAAGGACAGGGGGCACAGATACGCAGTATTTT. This sequence encodes CSVRTGGTDTQYF.

This clonotype has only a few counts. The chain is built from TRBV30 and TRBJ2-3; 8 bases map to TRBD2. V lost 2 bases to trimming and J lost 0 bases; unmatched junction nucleotides: 7. Germline-derived CDR1 and CDR2 are GTSNPN and SVGIG (reference sequence). The CDR3 length is 16 residues. CDR3 nucleotide sequence: TGTGCCTGGAGTCAGATAGCGGGAAAGAGCACAGATACGCAGTATTTT. It specifies CAWSQIAGKSTDTQYF. The whole variable domain, remainder taken from reference TRBV30 and TRBJ2-3, is SQTIHQWPATLVQPVGSPLSLECTVEGTSNPNLYWYRQAAGRGLQLLFYSVGIGQISSEVPQNLSASRPQDRQFILSSKKLLLSDSGFYLCAWSQIAGKSTDTQYFGPGTRLTVL.

This clonotype was observed a handful of times. The V call is TRBV20-1, the J call TRBJ1-2; D may be TRBD1 (6 bases). V was clipped by 7 bases and J by 8 bases, with 8 bases between them. There are 9 residues in the CDR3. Germline CDR1 and CDR2: DFQATT and SNEGSKA (reference sequence). The chain's CDR3 is CSVGGGYTF. The CDR3 DNA reads TGCAGTGTCGGGGGCGGCTACACCTTC.

The chain employs TRBV4-3 and TRBJ2-3; 9 nucleotides align to TRBD2. The CDR3 has 18 residues. Germline V CDR1 and CDR2: LGHNA, YSLEER. V lost 0 bases, J lost 4 bases, and 11 bases stayed unmatched. CDR3 nucleotide sequence: TGCGCCAGCAGCCAAGATCCGCCTAGCGGGGATAAAGCAGATACGCAGTATTTT. It specifies CASSQDPPSGDKADTQYF.

The chain couples TRBV12-3 or TRBV12-4 to TRBJ1-1, with D unresolved. This CDR3 has 16 residues. V was shortened by 3 bases and J by 3 bases, with 17 bases between the two germline ends. Here the CDR3 DNA reads TGTGCCAGCAGTTTCCGCGTAAACGCGCGAGACACTGAAGCTTTCTTT. Translated, it gives CASSFRVNARDTEAFF.

The V gene is TRBV7-6, the J gene TRBJ1-2; D is undetermined. Per germline, CDR1 SGHVS and CDR2 FNYEAQ. This CDR3 region has 14 residues. Trimming took off 1 base at V and 0 bases at J, with 6 bases between the two ends. The CDR3 spells CASSLEGPNYGYTF. The CDR3 DNA is TGTGCCAGCAGCTTAGAGGGCCCTAACTATGGCTACACCTTC.

This clonotype occurred a few times. The rearrangement uses TRBV29-1 and TRBJ2-5, with 9 positions matching TRBD1. The germline gives CDR1 SQVTM, CDR2 ANQGSEA. There are 16 residues in the CDR3. After removal of 4 bases from V and 11 bases from J, the junction contained 20 bases not matched to a gene. The CDR3 reads CSVASGTGLTSSEQYF. CDR3 in DNA: TGCAGCGTTGCCTCCGGGACAGGGTTAACTAGTAGTGAGCAGTACTTC.

The chain links TRBV9 to TRBJ1-1; TRBD1 might be the D (5 bases). Trimming shortened V by 4 bases and J by 4 bases, and 11 bases separated the two germline ends. Germline CDR1 and CDR2: SGDLS and YYNGEE. There are 13 residues in the CDR3. CDR3 in DNA: TGTGCCAGCAGCCCCGGGACGCGCACTGAAGCTTTCTTT. The encoded protein is CASSPGTRTEAFF.

This chain joins TRBV6-5 and TRBJ2-7; 8 bases agree with TRBD1. V lost 0 bases and J lost 5; bases outside the gene matches: 12. The V gene's germline CDR1 is MNHEY and CDR2 SVGAGI. The CDR3 has 17 residues. CDR3 nucleotide sequence: TGTGCCAGCAGTTACTCTTCCAATAACAGGGGGTTGAACGAGCAGTACTTC. This translates into CASSYSSNNRGLNEQYF.

This clonotype turned up a few times. The chain uses TRBV3-1 and TRBJ2-7, with D tentatively TRBD1 (6 bases). The CDR3 covers 14 residues. V shed 0 bases and J shed 4 bases, with 10 bases lying between them. Germline V gene lookup returns CDR1 LGHDT and CDR2 YNNKEL (reference sequence). Written as DNA, the CDR3 is TGTGCCAGCAGCCAAGATCTGCAGGGGTACGAGCAGTACTTC. Translated: CASSQDLQGYEQYF.

This clonotype was seen only a few times. This chain connects TRBV3-1 to TRBJ2-4; D is possibly TRBD1 (6 bases). There are 13 residues in the CDR3. CDR1 is LGHDT and CDR2 is YNNKEL in the germline V gene (reference sequence). Trimming removed 3 bases from V and 9 bases from J, with 12 bases in between. In DNA form, the CDR3 reads TGTGCCAGCAGCCAGGGGGCGAAGGTCATTCAGTACTTC. Translating gives CASSQGAKVIQYF.

The V gene is TRBV24-1, the J gene TRBJ2-1; no reliable D call. Germline V gives CDR1 KGHDR, CDR2 SFDVKD. The CDR3 contains 14 residues. Trimming took 7 bases from V and 12 from J, leaving 21 bases between them. The CDR3 spells CATRDPPVGYAQFF. Here the CDR3 DNA reads TGTGCCACCAGGGATCCCCCTGTGGGTTACGCGCAGTTCTTC.

This clonotype was counted a few times. A read error may produce the germline difference seen at one junction end. The V gene is TRBV4-1, the J gene TRBJ1-1, with 7 bases lining up with TRBD1. Germline loops: CDR1 MGHRA, CDR2 YSYEKL. There are 16 residues in the CDR3. The CDR3 sequence is CASSQDKGQGGTEAFF. As DNA, the CDR3 is TGCGCCAGCAGTCAAGATAAGGGTCAGGGGGGCACTGAAGCTTTCTTT.

The chain joins TRBV20-1 to TRBJ2-7, with D perhaps assigned TRBD1 or TRBD2 (5 bases each). V lost 6 bases, J lost 2 bases, and 20 bases lay in between. The CDR3 is 15 residues long. Germline V gene lookup returns CDR1 DFQATT and CDR2 SNEGSKA (reference sequence). The CDR3 spells CSALNRGRVPYEQYF. For the CDR3, the DNA is TGCAGTGCCCTAAACCGGGGCCGGGTGCCCTACGAGCAGTACTTC.

This clonotype was seen a few times. This rearrangement joins TRBV25-1 to TRBJ2-5; 7 bases match TRBD2. The J call is uncertain, as TRBJ2-7 better fits the DNA end. Germline CDR1 and CDR2: MGHDK and SYGVNS. The CDR3 spans 14 residues. For the CDR3, the DNA is TGTGCCAGCAGTGGGGAGGGAGTACCTTACGAGCAGTACTTC. Translating gives CASSGEGVPYEQYF.

This chain joins TRBV6-5 and TRBJ2-5; D is possibly TRBD1 (5 bases). This CDR3 has 12 amino acids. CDR1 is MNHEY and CDR2 is SVGAGI in the germline V gene. Deletions cut 2 bases from V and 4 bases from J, with 5 bases between. The CDR3 here is CASSYQGETQYF. Written as DNA, the CDR3 is TGTGCCAGCAGTTACCAGGGAGAGACCCAGTACTTC.

The chain recombines TRBV6-5 with TRBJ2-1; possible D gene TRBD2, 5 bases. Germline-derived CDR1 and CDR2 are MNHEY and SVGAGI. Deletions cut 7 bases from V and 9 bases from J, with 16 bases between. The CDR3 has 13 residues. The CDR3 is CASNGLAMSEQFF. In DNA, the CDR3 is TGTGCCAGCAATGGACTGGCCATGAGTGAGCAGTTCTTC.

This clonotype was seen a few times. The chain joins TRBV24-1 to TRBJ2-5; no clear D. Germline V gene lookup returns CDR1 KGHDR and CDR2 SFDVKD. This CDR3 contains 10 residues. The germline V and J ends were trimmed by 12 bases and 5 bases, with 9 bases remaining between them. The CDR3 spells CAPYSETQYF. The CDR3 nucleotides read TGTGCCCCCTACAGCGAGACCCAGTACTTC.

This clonotype came up a few times. The chain links TRBV3-1 to TRBJ1-2, with TRBD1 identical over 7 bases. Germline loops: CDR1 LGHDT, CDR2 YNNKEL (reference sequence). The V gene end was trimmed by 0 bases and the J gene end by 4 bases; junction bases not matched to a gene: 2. The CDR3 length is 14 residues. CDR3 bases: TGTGCCAGCAGCCAAGAACAGGGGAGCTATGGCTACACCTTC. Translated: CASSQEQGSYGYTF.

CDR3 loop: CASSFLDRGYEQYF. The CDR3 DNA is TGTGCCAGCAGCTTCCTCGACAGGGGATACGAGCAGTACTTC. The J gene is TRBJ2-7, the V gene TRBV7-9; 8 nucleotides match TRBD1. Germline V lookup: CDR1 SEHNR, CDR2 FQNEAQ (reference sequence). The CDR3 has 14 residues. V lost 3 bases, J lost 4 bases, and 5 bases stayed unmatched.